A selection of T cell receptor beta chains follows, all from one sample in a study of shared clonotypes between healthy human individuals. Sequencing used immunoSEQ multiplex PCR; TCRdb keeps in-frame clones, though not all of them. Of about 820,000 clones listed, about 92% are singletons. Specimen: naive CD8+ T cells sorted from blood. Source of these receptors: a man aged 30-40 years in good health. Both conserved end residues are part of each CDR3.

J gene | V gene | CDR3 protein
TRBJ2-7 | TRBV6-5 | CASSRDRYEQYF
TRBJ2-1 | TRBV11-3 | CASSSEFGYNEQFF
TRBJ2-7 | TRBV2 | CASGVPGDDYEQYF
TRBJ1-1 | TRBV25-1 | CASSVFGTGKGTEAFF
TRBJ2-1 | TRBV4-1 | CASSQAGGGEQFF
TRBJ1-2 | TRBV25-1 | CASSGGPGSLYGYTF
TRBJ2-3 | TRBV7-6 | CASSFPSGSFTDTQYF
TRBJ2-7 | TRBV11-2 | CASSSLGLEQYF
TRBJ1-1 | TRBV6-5 | CASSLGTGWMEAFF
TRBJ2-7 | TRBV11-2 | CASSSGEGTYEQYF
TRBJ2-3 | TRBV9 | CASSVEGVPTDTQYF
TRBJ2-7 | TRBV14 | CASSPTGGKYEQYF
TRBJ1-2 | TRBV6-1 | CASSDKPGGENYGYTF
TRBJ2-7 | TRBV7-9 | CASSSDRGKTYEQYF
TRBJ1-2 | TRBV15 | CATSRDWTEGGYTF
TRBJ2-6 | TRBV6-1 | CASSSGDSGANVLTF
TRBJ2-1 | TRBV7-9 | CASTREASYNEQFF
TRBJ2-1 | TRBV27 | CASRTGGDEQFF
TRBJ2-7 | TRBV15 | CATSRGTGTGRGSSYEQYF
TRBJ2-3 | TRBV5-1 | CASSLTGLGTDTQYF
TRBJ2-7 | TRBV14 | CASSQGTGWTGIMNEQYF
TRBJ1-5 | TRBV4-1 | CASSQDGTGRQPQHF
TRBJ2-1 | TRBV7-9 | CASSFRLAGGTGEQFF
TRBJ2-1 | TRBV28 | CASSPDRYNEQFF
TRBJ2-7 | TRBV14 | CASSQDVGRPEWYF
TRBJ2-7 | TRBV19 | CASSHRGRPYEQYF
TRBJ2-5 | TRBV27 | CASSLLGSSETQYF
TRBJ2-1 | TRBV7-3 | CASSFWGTGTYNEQFF
TRBJ2-1 | TRBV16 | CASSQLQGFPYNEQFF
TRBJ1-2 | TRBV5-8 | CAMIGGTNYGYTF
TRBJ1-1 | TRBV5-1 | CASSGGTGETEAFF
TRBJ1-5 | TRBV19 | CASSIAQDNQPQHF
TRBJ2-1 | TRBV5-6 | CASSLRDSYNEQFF
TRBJ2-7 | TRBV10-1 | CASSGSGSYEQYF
TRBJ2-7 | TRBV6-5 | CASSLGAHLYEQYF
TRBJ2-1 | TRBV4-1 | CASSPTPGGNEQFF
TRBJ1-5 | TRBV5-6 | CASSLGGDGSNQPQHF
TRBJ2-7 | TRBV27 | CASSLAAGFSYEQYF
TRBJ2-1 | TRBV10-3 | CAISARTSGNNEQFF
TRBJ2-7 | TRBV9 | CASSVGTGGGEQYF
TRBJ2-7 | TRBV5-4 | CASSSGLTYEQYF
TRBJ2-7 | TRBV13 | CASSLGGTGPTAYEQYF
TRBJ2-7 | TRBV13 | CASSLRLAGGYEQYF
TRBJ2-7 | TRBV19 | CASSAGLSSYEQYF
TRBJ2-4 | TRBV27 | CASSLTGTSGDIQYF
TRBJ2-1 | TRBV4-2 | CASSLNGNEQFF
TRBJ2-5 | TRBV7-9 | CASSHRGQETQYF
TRBJ2-1 | TRBV4-3 | CASSPVGGFSYNEQFF
TRBJ2-2 | TRBV29-1 | CSAEGTGELFF
TRBJ2-4 | TRBV29-1 | CSVEYRGLAKNIQYF
TRBJ2-4 | TRBV5-1 | CASSRDSEAKNIQYF
TRBJ1-1 | TRBV13 | CASSLEGTGWTEAFF
TRBJ2-7 | TRBV27 | CASSGTARYEQYF
TRBJ1-4 | TRBV27 | CASQNGGRRGKLFF
TRBJ1-5 | TRBV6-5 | CASSEGSNQHF